This T cell receptor beta chain came from a study of control samples from healthy donors and cancer patients (dated by TCRdb to the early 2020s). With respect to this clone: What this receptor recognizes is not known. No much larger clone is present one base from it, and per-base qualities are unavailable.

Library preparation employed the immunoSEQ multiplex PCR assay. In TCRdb, the immuneACCESS table is reduced to in-frame sequences with V and J assigned. These tables do not hold every clone; where another copy was compared, an unresolved V gene accounts for under half, and the others remain unexplained. The sample has some 220,000 clones on record, just under 95% of them singletons. About 1.6% of the sample is taken by the ten largest. The CDR3 spans 17 residues, from the cysteine through the phenylalanine. CDR3 DNA is the only sequence kept; it has 51 bases, read in frame from the first base. The germline V gene encodes CDR1 SGHRS and CDR2 YFSETQ. Trimming takes 1 base from V and 4 bases from J, and the germline ends sit 20 bases apart.

The chain is assembled from TRBV5-1 and TRBJ2-5, with a weak D call of TRBD2 (6 bases match). This sequence was found in a man aged 50 to 60 in good health. Sequencing was done on a sample of blood. The DNA sequence reads TGCGCCAGCAGCTTGATTGGCCCCCTGGGGGGAGGAGAGACCCAGTACTTC. Its translation reads: CASSLIGPLGGGETQYF.